This TCR beta chain was identified in a study of graft-versus-host responses after intestinal transplantation. About the study: Anti-thymocyte globulin was used for induction in all recipients, who then took tacrolimus and steroids for 3 to 4 years. Findings and caveats of the study: High graft-versus-host to host-versus-graft T cell clonal ratios marked allografts of patients with graft-donor macrochimerism. An association linked early post-transplant HvG declines with peak circulating GvH clone levels.

Clones were read by immunoSEQ multiplex PCR, and TCRdb kept only the in-frame ones, dropping some. The sample has roughly 100,000 clones; about 90% are singletons. Worth noting for this clone: Antigen: not known.

CDR1 is LNHDA, CDR2 SQIVND, per germline (reference sequence). CDR3 length: 13 amino acids. V was cut by 3 bases and J by 3 bases, with 8 bases left in between. Sequenced here: unstimulated CD8+ T cells sorted from spleen or lymph node cells, sampled before transplant. This receptor was identified in a human donor who was the organ donor for an intestinal transplant. The rearrangement joins TRBV19 to TRBJ1-2; perhaps TRBD1 as D (6 bases). This CDR3 is CASSMSGDYGYTF. The CDR3 nucleotides are TGTGCCAGTAGTATGTCAGGGGACTATGGCTACACCTTC.